These 15 T cell receptor beta chains were all obtained from the same sample, sequenced in a study of T-cell memory formation after mild COVID-19 (dated by TCRdb to the early 2020s). The library was built by means of 5' RACE. For sequencing, an Illumina NovaSeq 6000 was employed. Starting from the raw public reads, TCRdb applied fastp trimming at Q25, assembled clones with MiXCR and retained in-frame beta chains. Identical CDR3 proteins give one entry, which carries the most common genes and DNA. Counted in this sample were around 500,000 distinct CDR3 sequences; around a sixth of them appeared once. The ten most abundant clones make up roughly 12% of the sample. The source material was PBMCs or a T cell subset sorted from them (not recorded which). Receptors were obtained from an adult woman who had mild COVID-19 (a few samples of this study predate the infection). The sample titles of this study are shuffled in the database, so cell type and time point are left out; the donor was told from shared clones.

In its sample, this clonotype was seen a few times. The chain combines TRBV5-1 with TRBJ2-1; weak D call: TRBD2 (6 bases). CDR3 length equals 13 residues. Between the trimmed V and J ends, which lost 0 bases and 9 bases, there was a span of 10 bases. Germline lookup yields CDR1 SGHRS and CDR2 YFSETQ. CDR3 sequence: CASSLGAGTEQFF. The CDR3 coding sequence is TGCGCCAGCAGCTTGGGAGCGGGTACTGAGCAGTTCTTC.

This clonotype was recorded a few times. This sequence joins TRBV19 and TRBJ1-5, with no clear D. The CDR3 extends over 13 amino acids. V shed 10 bases and J shed 6 bases, with 16 bases lying between them. CDR1 and CDR2 (germline): LNHDA, SQIVND (reference sequence). The CDR3 loop is CATSGPLTQPQHF. In DNA form, the CDR3 reads TGTGCCACCTCCGGTCCTCTAACTCAGCCCCAGCATTTT.

This clonotype occurred a few times. The rearrangement joins TRBV6-1 to TRBJ2-7; a weak D match, TRBD1 (6 bases). Germline V gene sequence: CDR1 MNHNS, CDR2 SASEGT. CDR3 size: 15 residues. Trimming pared 2 bases from V and 3 bases from J, leaving 14 bases between. CDR3 in DNA: TGTGCCAGCAGTGAAATGGACAGCGAACTCTACGAGCAGTACTTC. Its protein product is CASSEMDSELYEQYF.

This clonotype was detected only a few times. This chain uses TRBV20-1 with TRBJ2-7; 8 bases map to TRBD1. The CDR3 totals 14 residues. Unmatched junction bases numbered 13, after V lost 3 bases and J lost 9 bases. The V gene's germline CDR1 is DFQATT and CDR2 SNEGSKA (reference sequence). The CDR3 DNA is TGCAGTGCTAGGGACAGGGCAACAGGAGGGGTGCAGTACTTC. Translated: CSARDRATGGVQYF.

The rearrangement joins TRBV3-1 to TRBJ2-1, with 9 bases aligning to TRBD2. Germline-derived CDR1 and CDR2 are LGHDT and YNNKEL (reference sequence). The CDR3 sequence is 16 residues long. V lost 6 bases and J lost 8; bases outside the gene matches: 14. This CDR3 reads CASSPMAGGRNHEQFF. CDR3 DNA: TGTGCCAGCAGTCCAATGGCGGGGGGGCGCAACCATGAGCAGTTCTTC.

The CDR3 here is CASSPRGGGDEKLFF. For the CDR3, the DNA is TGTGCCAGCAGCCCCCGGGGAGGGGGCGATGAAAAACTGTTTTTT. This rearrangement joins TRBV7-6 to TRBJ1-4, with TRBD1 identical over 7 bases. Per germline, CDR1 SGHVS and CDR2 FNYEAQ. This CDR3 is 15 amino acids long. J lost 6 bases, V lost 5 bases, and 9 bases had no gene match. Supplemented by reference TRBV7-6 and TRBJ1-4, the full variable domain reads GAGVSQSPRYKVTKRGQDVALRCDPISGHVSLYWYRQALGQGPEFLTYFNYEAQQDKSGLPNDRFSAERPEGSISTLTIQRTEQRDSAMYRCASSPRGGGDEKLFFGSGTQLSVL.

This clonotype was seen only a few times. The chain uses TRBV28 and TRBJ1-2, with D perhaps matching TRBD1 (5 bases). The germline V and J ends were trimmed by 2 bases and 4 bases, with 14 bases remaining between them. Germline CDR1 MDHEN, CDR2 SYDVKM. This CDR3 has 15 amino acids. The CDR3 nucleotides read TGTGCCAGCAGTTTAGCGGGGGTTGGGACCTATGGCTACACCTTC. Its protein is CASSLAGVGTYGYTF.

The J gene is TRBJ2-3, the V gene TRBV20-1; tentative D call: TRBD2 (5 bases). V lost 2 bases to trimming and J lost 7 bases, with 10 bases between them. In germline, CDR1 is DFQATT, CDR2 SNEGSKA (reference sequence). CDR3 size: 12 residues. This CDR3 reads CSARLRENTQYF. Written as DNA, the CDR3 is TGCAGTGCTAGACTGAGGGAAAATACGCAGTATTTT.

The rearrangement joins TRBV9 to TRBJ2-2, with D tentatively TRBD1 or TRBD2 (6 bases each). Germline loops: CDR1 SGDLS, CDR2 YYNGEE. With 6 bases removed from V and 5 bases from J, the gap between germline ends came to 17 bases. The CDR3 consists of 15 residues. This CDR3 is CASTNPRGGTGELFF. The CDR3 coding sequence is TGTGCCAGCACCAACCCCAGAGGGGGGACCGGGGAGCTGTTTTTT. The full variable domain, rest sourced from reference TRBV9 and TRBJ2-2, is DSGVTQTPKHLITATGQRVTLRCSPRSGDLSVYWYQQSLDQGLQFLIQYYNGEERAKGNILERFSAQQFPDLHSELNLSSLELGDSALYFCASTNPRGGTGELFFGEGSRLTVL.

CDR3 residues: CASRPEWAGGPNNEQFF. DNA for the CDR3: TGTGCCAGCAGACCAGAATGGGCGGGAGGGCCAAACAATGAGCAGTTCTTC. The gene calls are TRBV7-9 and TRBJ2-1, with 9 bases that match TRBD2. There are 17 residues in the CDR3. With 6 bases clipped from V and 5 bases from J, the junction kept 14 bases outside the gene matches. Per germline, CDR1 SEHNR and CDR2 FQNEAQ (reference sequence).

This clonotype was counted between two and nine times. This rearrangement joins TRBV20-1 to TRBJ2-3; TRBD2 matches 8 bases. This CDR3 comprises 14 residues. Trimming at V came to 5 bases and at J to 0 bases, leaving 4 bases not matched to a gene. Germline V gene sequence: CDR1 DFQATT, CDR2 SNEGSKA (reference sequence). The CDR3 is CSAYSGTSTDTQYF. CDR3 in DNA: TGCAGTGCTTATAGCGGGACTAGCACAGATACGCAGTATTTT.

This rearrangement joins TRBV20-1 to TRBJ2-2; 7 positions match TRBD2. J was trimmed by 4 bases and V by 4 bases; bases with no gene match: 6. The CDR3 length is 14 residues. Germline CDR1 reads DFQATT; CDR2 reads SNEGSKA (reference sequence). CDR3 sequence: CSATGGPSTGELFF. CDR3 nucleotide sequence: TGCAGTGCTACGGGGGGACCATCCACCGGGGAGCTGTTTTTT.

Only a few counts were recorded for this clonotype. This rearrangement joins TRBV20-1 to TRBJ1-1; the D gene is possibly TRBD1 (6 bases). The CDR3 spans 13 residues. V was cut by 5 bases and J by 5 bases, with 15 bases left in between. Germline V CDR1 and CDR2: DFQATT, SNEGSKA (reference sequence). The CDR3 nucleotides read TGCAGTGCTTACCGGGACACTGGAACTGAAGCTTTCTTT. Its translation: CSAYRDTGTEAFF.

In this sample, this clonotype turned up many times. V is TRBV7-6 and J is TRBJ2-1, with D perhaps TRBD2 (5 bases). V lost 4 bases and J lost 0, with 10 bases in between. Germline V lookup: CDR1 SGHVS, CDR2 FNYEAQ. This CDR3 is 15 amino acids long. CDR3 bases: TGTGCCAGCAGCTCCACTAGGAGCTCCTACAATGAGCAGTTCTTC. Translated: CASSSTRSSYNEQFF.

This clonotype was seen only a few times. The chain carries TRBV15 and TRBJ2-2, with 12 bases matching TRBD2. J gave up 6 bases and V 2 bases, and 7 bases lay outside the gene matches. The CDR3 has 17 amino acids. Germline assignment: CDR1 LNHNV and CDR2 YYDKDF (reference sequence). The CDR3 protein is CATSRSVGLAGSGELFF. The CDR3 nucleotides read TGTGCCACCAGCAGATCCGTGGGACTAGCGGGTTCCGGGGAGCTGTTTTTT. Full variable domain (outside the CDR3, taken from reference TRBV15 and TRBJ2-2): DAMVIQNPRYQVTQFGKPVTLSCSQTLNHNVMYWYQQKSSQAPKLLFHYYDKDFNNEADTPDNFQSRRPNTSFCFLDIRSPGLGDTAMYLCATSRSVGLAGSGELFFGEGSRLTVL.